The 25 T cell receptor beta chains below come from one sample, sequenced in a study of T cells expressing NK-cell markers. TCRdb re-called the 5' RACE reads and catalogs CDR3 proteins one per entry, DNA excluded. Recorded for this sample: just under 150,000 distinct CDR3 sequences. Sequences were obtained from blood T cells: a sorted CD56 or NKG2C T cell subset, CD4+ or CD8+ T cells, or bulk PBMC T cells (not recorded which). Every receptor here comes from a man aged 18-30 years in good health.

The genes are TRBV11-1 and TRBJ2-2; checking the TCRdb D call of TRBD2 is not possible without DNA. The CDR3 consists of 17 residues. The germline V gene has CDR1 SGHAT and CDR2 FQDESV (reference sequence). This CDR3 reads CFCPSGLRTANTGELFF.

The V gene is TRBV19, the J gene TRBJ2-1; TCRdb indicates TRBD1, and absent DNA this call remains unverified. In germline, CDR1 is LNHDA, CDR2 SQIVND (reference sequence). This CDR3 is 14 amino acids long. The CDR3 spells CASIQGRGLNEQFF.

V and J are TRBV29-1 and TRBJ1-1. CDR3 size: 13 residues. The germline V gene has CDR1 SQVTM and CDR2 ANQGSEA. CDR3 sequence: CSVNREANTEAFF.

The genes are TRBV15 and TRBJ2-3; checking the TCRdb D call of TRBD1 is not possible without DNA. Per germline, CDR1 LNHNV and CDR2 YYDKDF (reference sequence). The length of the CDR3 is 12 residues. The CDR3 reads CATGQGTDTQYF.

J is TRBJ2-7 and V is TRBV27; TCRdb names TRBD1, which stays unverified in the absence of DNA. Germline V gene lookup returns CDR1 MNHEY and CDR2 SMNVEV (reference sequence). The CDR3 is 14 residues long. This CDR3 is CASSFGQGGYEQYF.

This sequence joins TRBV24-1 and TRBJ2-5; the D call of TRBD2 rests on TCRdb alone, since no DNA is present to check it. CDR1 KGHDR and CDR2 SFDVKD come from the germline V gene. This CDR3 has 18 residues. CDR3 sequence reads: CATSDPEEGGPFQETQYF.

The V call is TRBV20-1, the J call TRBJ2-7; TCRdb names TRBD1, which stays unverified in the absence of DNA. Germline assignment: CDR1 DFQATT and CDR2 SNEGSKA (reference sequence). There are 15 residues in the CDR3. Here the CDR3 reads CSASNPGASSYEQYF.

This chain joins TRBV19 and TRBJ2-6. From germline, CDR1 is LNHDA and CDR2 SQIVND (reference sequence). This CDR3 is 15 amino acids long. The CDR3 here is CASSSEYPGANVLTF.

The V and J genes are TRBV27 and TRBJ2-7; no DNA is available, so the TRBD2 call from TCRdb remains unchecked. Germline CDR1 MNHEY, CDR2 SMNVEV (reference sequence). The CDR3 loop spans 15 amino acids. The CDR3 spells CASSFGSGYNYEQYF.

The gene calls are TRBV27 and TRBJ1-6. The CDR3 is 16 amino acids. The V gene's germline CDR1 is MNHEY and CDR2 SMNVEV (reference sequence). The CDR3 protein is CASSSGGPSYNSPLHF.

The chain has TRBV24-1 and TRBJ2-6; as DNA is missing, the TRBD1 call by TCRdb cannot be tested. Looked up from germline, CDR1 is KGHDR and CDR2 is SFDVKD. This CDR3 is built from 13 residues. The CDR3 loop reads CATSEDNYNVLTF.

The chain joins TRBV20-1 to TRBJ2-7. The CDR3 is 13 residues long. Germline loops: CDR1 DFQATT, CDR2 SNEGSKA (reference sequence). CDR3 region: CSARDGSRYEQYF.

This chain uses TRBV19 with TRBJ1-1; TCRdb's D call, TRBD1, is unchecked because there is no DNA. CDR1 and CDR2 (germline): LNHDA, SQIVND (reference sequence). The CDR3 extends over 13 amino acids. The CDR3 sequence is CASSIGTGVEAFF.

The chain employs TRBV12-3 or TRBV12-4 and TRBJ2-1; TCRdb names TRBD1, which stays unverified in the absence of DNA. This CDR3 is built from 14 residues. CDR3 sequence: CASSPTAGYNEQFF.

V gene TRBV9 combines with J gene TRBJ2-5. CDR3 length: 12 amino acids. CDR1 and CDR2 from the germline V gene are SGDLS and YYNGEE. The CDR3 loop is CASSVGQETQYF.

The chain employs TRBV4-3 and TRBJ2-7; TCRdb returns TRBD1, unconfirmable since there is no DNA. The length of the CDR3 is 17 residues. Germline assignment: CDR1 LGHNA and CDR2 YSLEER. CDR3 region: CASSQQRQGSLSYEQYF.

The chain recombines TRBV29-1 with TRBJ2-7; absent DNA, TCRdb's TRBD1 call cannot be checked. The CDR3 is 14 amino acids. Germline loops: CDR1 SQVTM, CDR2 ANQGSEA. The CDR3 region is CSVDYGGGSYEQYF.

This chain connects TRBV7-3 to TRBJ2-7; there is no DNA to check the TCRdb D call of TRBD1. This CDR3 is 16 amino acids long. Germline CDR1 and CDR2: SGHTA and FQGTGA. CDR3: CASSFSGDGNSYEQYF.

The rearrangement uses TRBV4-3 and TRBJ2-5; TCRdb outputs TRBD2, but without DNA this stays unchecked. This CDR3 comprises 18 residues. The germline gives CDR1 LGHNA, CDR2 YSLEER. The CDR3: CASSQDHLGERVQETQYF.

The rearrangement joins TRBV27 to TRBJ2-1; TCRdb outputs TRBD2, but without DNA this stays unchecked. The CDR3 contains 15 residues. CDR1 and CDR2 (germline): MNHEY, SMNVEV (reference sequence). The CDR3: CASSLMASGSHEQFF.

The chain is built from TRBV29-1 and TRBJ2-2. This CDR3 region has 13 residues. The germline CDR1 and CDR2 sequences are SQVTM and ANQGSEA. CDR3 sequence reads: CSVESGMVGELFF.

The chain carries TRBV7-9 and TRBJ1-1. CDR1 is SEHNR, CDR2 FQNEAQ, per germline (reference sequence). CDR3 size: 15 residues. The CDR3 protein is CASSLGAAERTEAFF.

The V call is TRBV27, the J call TRBJ2-7; TCRdb indicates TRBD1, and absent DNA this call remains unverified. CDR3 length: 14 amino acids. Germline V gene lookup returns CDR1 MNHEY and CDR2 SMNVEV (reference sequence). The CDR3 loop is CASSPPDRTYEQYF.

The V and J genes are TRBV4-3 and TRBJ2-7; TCRdb gives TRBD2 as the D gene, but with no DNA this cannot be confirmed. This CDR3 contains 20 residues. Germline lookup yields CDR1 LGHNA and CDR2 YSLEER. CDR3 sequence: CASSQGTTHGGVGYGYEQYF.

This chain joins TRBV5-1 and TRBJ2-5. Germline CDR1 reads SGHRS; CDR2 reads YFSETQ. The CDR3 length is 13 residues. The CDR3 here is CASSLVLTETQYF.